This TCR beta chain was documented in a study of CD8 T cells in ankylosing spondylitis. This clonotype was counted many times. V was pared by 3 bases and J by 4 bases, with 12 bases between. CDR1 ENHRY and CDR2 SYGVKD come from the germline V gene. The CDR3 extends over 14 amino acids. Libraries for TCR beta were made by quantitative 5'-RACE with molecular barcodes. MiXCR was run by TCRdb on the 5' RACE reads, yielding one entry per CDR3 protein. The sample has about 220,000 distinct CDR3 sequences, approximately 10% seen once; the top ten hold 21%. This receptor was identified in a male donor with ankylosing spondylitis or in good health (not recorded which). Material for sequencing was blood, either unsorted or a sorted T cell fraction (not recorded which). The gene calls are TRBV10-3 and TRBJ1-2; a possible D gene is TRBD1 (6 bases). The CDR3 sequence: CAISDGQGSYGYTF. The CDR3 region has the DNA TGTGCCATCAGTGACGGGCAGGGGTCCTATGGCTACACCTTC.